Below, one T cell receptor beta chain is given with its context. Its target is unknown. Running of the v3.0 immunoSEQ assay took place at survey level. TCRdb keeps only in-frame clones here, not all; method: immunoSEQ multiplex PCR. Among tens of thousands of clones listed, 88% were seen once. The sample comes from a study of long-term antiretroviral therapy in people with HIV. Notes on the study in general: Pre-ART clonal expansion yielded clones that dominated the repertoire at all time points.

Treatment for every participant with HIV took place in the United States. Until DNA extraction, the samples held between roughly 1-10 million cryopreserved PBMC. Trimming took 5 bases from V and 7 from J; bases not matched to a gene: 8. Germline values: CDR1 SGHAT, CDR2 FQNNGV. CDR3 length equals 15 residues. Sequenced material: unsorted PBMCs, taken almost 4.6 years after starting antiretroviral therapy. The chain recombines TRBV11-2 with TRBJ1-6; 7 bases are shared with TRBD1. This TCR was sampled from a man under 40 with HIV. The CDR3 region has the DNA TGTGCCAGCAGCCCCACGCCGGGACAGAATTCACCCCTCCACTTT. Its translation is CASSPTPGQNSPLHF.